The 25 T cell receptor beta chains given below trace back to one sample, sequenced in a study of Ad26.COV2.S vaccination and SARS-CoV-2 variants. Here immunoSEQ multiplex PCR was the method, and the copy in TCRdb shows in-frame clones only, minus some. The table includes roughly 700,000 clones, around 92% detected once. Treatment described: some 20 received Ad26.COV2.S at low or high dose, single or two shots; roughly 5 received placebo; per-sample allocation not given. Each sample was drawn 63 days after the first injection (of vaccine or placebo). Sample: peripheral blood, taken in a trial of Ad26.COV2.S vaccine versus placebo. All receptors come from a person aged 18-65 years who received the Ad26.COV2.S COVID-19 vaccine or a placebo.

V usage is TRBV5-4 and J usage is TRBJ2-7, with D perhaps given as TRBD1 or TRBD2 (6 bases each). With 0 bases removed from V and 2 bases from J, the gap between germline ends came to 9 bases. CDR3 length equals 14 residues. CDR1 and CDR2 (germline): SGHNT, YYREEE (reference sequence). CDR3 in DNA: TGTGCCAGCAGCTTGGGGGGGGCTCCCTACGAGCAGTACTTC. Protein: CASSLGGAPYEQYF. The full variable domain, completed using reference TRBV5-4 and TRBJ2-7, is ETGVTQSPTHLIKTRGQQVTLRCSSQSGHNTVSWYQQALGQGPQFIFQYYREEENGRGNFPPRFSGLQFPNYSSELNVNALELDDSALYLCASSLGGAPYEQYFGPGTRLTVT.

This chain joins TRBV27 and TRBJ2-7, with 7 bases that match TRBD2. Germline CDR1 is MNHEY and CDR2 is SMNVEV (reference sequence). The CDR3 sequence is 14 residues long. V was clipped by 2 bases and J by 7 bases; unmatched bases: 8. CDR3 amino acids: CASSLDRGVGEQYF. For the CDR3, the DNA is TGTGCCAGCAGTTTAGATCGGGGGGTTGGGGAGCAGTACTTC.

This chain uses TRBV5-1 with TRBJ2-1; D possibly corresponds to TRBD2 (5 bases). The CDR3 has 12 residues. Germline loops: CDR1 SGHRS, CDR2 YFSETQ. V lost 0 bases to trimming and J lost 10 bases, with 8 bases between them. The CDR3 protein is CASSLESGEQFF. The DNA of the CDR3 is TGCGCCAGCAGCTTGGAGTCGGGAGAGCAGTTCTTC. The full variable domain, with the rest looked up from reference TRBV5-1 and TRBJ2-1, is KAGVTQTPRYLIKTRGQQVTLSCSPISGHRSVSWYQQTPGQGLQFLFEYFSETQRNKGNFPGRFSGRQFSNSRSEMNVSTLELGDSALYLCASSLESGEQFFGPGTRLTVL.

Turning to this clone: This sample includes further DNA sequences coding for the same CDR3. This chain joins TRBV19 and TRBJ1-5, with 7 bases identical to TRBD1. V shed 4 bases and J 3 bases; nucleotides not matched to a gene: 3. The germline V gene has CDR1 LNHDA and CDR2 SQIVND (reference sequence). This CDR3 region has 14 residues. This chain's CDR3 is CASSTTGDNQPQHF. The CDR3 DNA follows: TGTGCCAGTAGTACTACAGGGGACAATCAGCCCCAGCATTTT.

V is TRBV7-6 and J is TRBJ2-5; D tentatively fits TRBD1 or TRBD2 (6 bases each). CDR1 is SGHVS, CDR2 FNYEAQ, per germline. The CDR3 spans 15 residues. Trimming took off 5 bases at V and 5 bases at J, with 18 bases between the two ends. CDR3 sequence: CASSPRALGGETQYF. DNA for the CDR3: TGTGCCAGCAGCCCCCGGGCCCTAGGGGGGGAGACCCAGTACTTC.

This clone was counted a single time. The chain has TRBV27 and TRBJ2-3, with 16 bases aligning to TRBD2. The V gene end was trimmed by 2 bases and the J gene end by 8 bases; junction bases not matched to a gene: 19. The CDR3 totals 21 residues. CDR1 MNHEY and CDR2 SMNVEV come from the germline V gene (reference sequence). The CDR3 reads CASSLPSGTSGGAITWGTQYF. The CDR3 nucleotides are TGTGCCAGCAGTTTACCATCCGGGACTAGCGGGGGGGCCATTACCTGGGGTACGCAGTATTTT.

CDR3 residues: CASSFGRRSYEQYF. In DNA form, the CDR3 reads TGTGCCAGCAGTTTTGGCAGGCGATCCTACGAGCAGTACTTC. The V and J genes are TRBV27 and TRBJ2-7; D is unclear. This CDR3 comprises 14 residues. Germline V gene data show CDR1 as MNHEY and CDR2 as SMNVEV (reference sequence). The V end was cut by 3 bases, the J end by 1 base, with 10 bases between.

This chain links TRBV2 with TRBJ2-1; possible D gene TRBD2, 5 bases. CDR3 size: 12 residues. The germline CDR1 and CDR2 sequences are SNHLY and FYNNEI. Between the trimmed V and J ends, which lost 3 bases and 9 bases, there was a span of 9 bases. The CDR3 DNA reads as TGTGCCAGCAGTGAGGAGGCTAGTGAGCAGTTCTTC. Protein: CASSEEASEQFF.

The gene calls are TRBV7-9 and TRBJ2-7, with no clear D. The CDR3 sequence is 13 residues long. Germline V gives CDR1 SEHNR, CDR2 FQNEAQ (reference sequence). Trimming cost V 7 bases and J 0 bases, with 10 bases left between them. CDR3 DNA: TGTGCCAGCATTCCCATCTCCTCCTACGAGCAGTACTTC. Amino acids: CASIPISSYEQYF.

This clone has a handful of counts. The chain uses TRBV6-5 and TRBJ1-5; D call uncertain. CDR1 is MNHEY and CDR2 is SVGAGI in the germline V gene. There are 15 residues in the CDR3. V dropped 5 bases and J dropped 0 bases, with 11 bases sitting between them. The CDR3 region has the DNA TGTGCCAGCAGTCGGGAAATGAATAGCAATCAGCCCCAGCATTTT. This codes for CASSREMNSNQPQHF.

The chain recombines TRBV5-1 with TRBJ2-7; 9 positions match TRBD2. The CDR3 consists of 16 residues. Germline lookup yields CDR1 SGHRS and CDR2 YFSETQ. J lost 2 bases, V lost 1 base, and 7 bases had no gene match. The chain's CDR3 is CASSLLGLANPYEQYF. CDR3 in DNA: TGCGCCAGCAGCTTGTTAGGACTAGCGAATCCCTACGAGCAGTACTTC.

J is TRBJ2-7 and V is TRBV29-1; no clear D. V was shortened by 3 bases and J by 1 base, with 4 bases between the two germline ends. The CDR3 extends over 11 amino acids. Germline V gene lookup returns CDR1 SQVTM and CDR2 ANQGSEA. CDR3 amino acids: CSVEHSYEQYF. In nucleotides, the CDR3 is TGCAGCGTTGAGCATTCCTACGAGCAGTACTTC.

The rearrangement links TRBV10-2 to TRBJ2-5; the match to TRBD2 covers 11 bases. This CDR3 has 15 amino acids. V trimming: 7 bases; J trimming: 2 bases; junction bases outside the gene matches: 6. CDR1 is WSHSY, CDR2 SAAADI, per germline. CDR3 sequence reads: CASMPSGRLQETQYF. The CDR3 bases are TGCGCCAGCATGCCTAGCGGGAGGCTTCAAGAGACCCAGTACTTC.

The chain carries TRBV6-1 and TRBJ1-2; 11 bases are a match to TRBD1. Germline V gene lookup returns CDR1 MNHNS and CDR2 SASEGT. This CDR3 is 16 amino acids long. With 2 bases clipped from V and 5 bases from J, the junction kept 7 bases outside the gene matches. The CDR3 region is CASSEQGQGAEYGYTF. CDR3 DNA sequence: TGTGCCAGCAGTGAACAAGGACAGGGGGCAGAGTATGGCTACACCTTC.

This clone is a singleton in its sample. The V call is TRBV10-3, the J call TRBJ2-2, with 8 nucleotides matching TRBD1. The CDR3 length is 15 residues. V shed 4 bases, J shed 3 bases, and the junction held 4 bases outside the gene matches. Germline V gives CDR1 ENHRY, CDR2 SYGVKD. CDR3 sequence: CAISVPGQDTGELFF. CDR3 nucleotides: TGTGCCATCAGTGTCCCGGGACAGGACACCGGGGAGCTGTTTTTT.

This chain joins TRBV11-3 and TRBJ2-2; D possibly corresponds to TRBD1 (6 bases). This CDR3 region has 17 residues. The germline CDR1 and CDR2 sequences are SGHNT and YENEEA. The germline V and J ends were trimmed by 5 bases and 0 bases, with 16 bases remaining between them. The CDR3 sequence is CASSIGLDSANTGELFF. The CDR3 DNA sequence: TGTGCCAGCAGCATAGGACTGGACAGTGCGAACACCGGGGAGCTGTTTTTT. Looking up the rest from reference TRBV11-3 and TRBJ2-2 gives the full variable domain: EAGVVQSPRYKIIEKKQPVAFWCNPISGHNTLYWYLQNLGQGPELLIRYENEEAVDDSQLPKDRFSAERLKGVDSTLKIQPAELGDSAVYLCASSIGLDSANTGELFFGEGSRLTVL.

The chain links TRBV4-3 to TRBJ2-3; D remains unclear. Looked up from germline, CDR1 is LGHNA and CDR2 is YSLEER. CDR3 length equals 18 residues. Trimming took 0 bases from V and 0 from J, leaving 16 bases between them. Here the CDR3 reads CASSQDPRTRDSTDTQYF. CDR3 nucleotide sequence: TGCGCCAGCAGCCAAGATCCCCGGACCCGAGACAGCACAGATACGCAGTATTTT.

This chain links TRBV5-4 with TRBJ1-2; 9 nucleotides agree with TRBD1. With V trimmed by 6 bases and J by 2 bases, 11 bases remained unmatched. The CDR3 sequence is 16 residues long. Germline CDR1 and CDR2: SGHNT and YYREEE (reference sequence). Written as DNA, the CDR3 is TGTGCCAGCACCAAACCGGGACAGGGAGAGAACTATGGCTACACCTTC. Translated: CASTKPGQGENYGYTF.

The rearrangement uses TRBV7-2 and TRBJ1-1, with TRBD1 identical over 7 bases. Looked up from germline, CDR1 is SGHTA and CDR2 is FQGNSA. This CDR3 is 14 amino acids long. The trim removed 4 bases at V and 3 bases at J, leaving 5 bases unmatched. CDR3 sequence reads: CASSYRGGDTEAFF. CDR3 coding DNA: TGTGCCAGCAGCTACAGGGGAGGGGACACTGAAGCTTTCTTT.

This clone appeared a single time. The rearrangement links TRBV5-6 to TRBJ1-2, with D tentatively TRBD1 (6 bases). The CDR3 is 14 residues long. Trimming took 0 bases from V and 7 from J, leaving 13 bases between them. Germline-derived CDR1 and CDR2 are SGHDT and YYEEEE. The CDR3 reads CASSLEARGVGYTF. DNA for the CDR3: TGTGCCAGCAGCTTGGAGGCCAGGGGAGTTGGCTACACCTTC.

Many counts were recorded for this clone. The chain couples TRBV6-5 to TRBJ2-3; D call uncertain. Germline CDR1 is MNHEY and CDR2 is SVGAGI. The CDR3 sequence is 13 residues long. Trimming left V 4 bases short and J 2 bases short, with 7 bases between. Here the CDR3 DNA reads TGTGCCAGCAGTTTGGGATACACAGATACGCAGTATTTT. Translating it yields CASSLGYTDTQYF.

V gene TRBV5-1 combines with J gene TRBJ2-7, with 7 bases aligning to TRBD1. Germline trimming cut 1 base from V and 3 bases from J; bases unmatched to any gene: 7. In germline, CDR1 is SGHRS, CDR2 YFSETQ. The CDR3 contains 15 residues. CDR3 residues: CASSLTGVGDYEQYF. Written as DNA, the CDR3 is TGCGCCAGCAGCTTGACAGGGGTGGGTGACTACGAGCAGTACTTC.

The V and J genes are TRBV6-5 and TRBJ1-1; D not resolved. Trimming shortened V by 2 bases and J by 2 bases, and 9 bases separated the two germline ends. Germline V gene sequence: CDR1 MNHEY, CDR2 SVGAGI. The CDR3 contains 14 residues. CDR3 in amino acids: CASSYELGNTEAFF. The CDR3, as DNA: TGTGCCAGCAGTTACGAGTTGGGAAACACTGAAGCTTTCTTT.

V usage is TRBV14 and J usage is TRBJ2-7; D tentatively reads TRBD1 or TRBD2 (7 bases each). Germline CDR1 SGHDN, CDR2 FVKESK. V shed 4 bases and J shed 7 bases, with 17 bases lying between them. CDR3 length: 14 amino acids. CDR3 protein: CASSPREGAQEQYF. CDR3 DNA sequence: TGTGCCAGCAGCCCGAGGGAGGGGGCGCAAGAGCAGTACTTC.

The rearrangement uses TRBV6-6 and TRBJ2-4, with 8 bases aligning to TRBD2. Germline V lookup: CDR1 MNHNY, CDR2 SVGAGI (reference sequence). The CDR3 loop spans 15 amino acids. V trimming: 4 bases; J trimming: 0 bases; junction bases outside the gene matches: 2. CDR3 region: CASSLAGSAKNIQYF. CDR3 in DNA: TGTGCCAGCAGTTTAGCGGGATCAGCCAAAAACATTCAGTACTTC.